Shown below are 15 T cell receptor beta chains from a single sample sequenced in a study of blood T cells in healthy people across ages. Sample-barcoded 5' priming and a J-beta primer mix drove a second PCR of roughly 7 to 11 cycles. MiXCR was run by TCRdb on the 5' RACE reads, yielding one entry per CDR3 protein. The table lists more than 700,000 distinct CDR3 sequences, about half of them singletons. The sample taken for sequencing was blood. The receptors originated from a man aged 80 or over in good health.

V usage is TRBV12-3 or TRBV12-4 and J usage is TRBJ2-2; D might be TRBD1 or TRBD2, each matching 5 bases. The CDR3 loop spans 14 amino acids. The V gene lost 6 bases and the J gene lost 6 bases, with 14 bases spanning the gap. CDR3: CASSPDGGAGELFF. CDR3 bases: TGTGCCAGCAGCCCAGATGGGGGAGCCGGGGAGCTGTTTTTT.

This clonotype was recorded at least ten times. The junction differs from germline at one of its ends, possibly a read error. The chain links TRBV20-1 to TRBJ2-7, with 8 bases identical to TRBD2. The CDR3 loop spans 15 amino acids. CDR1 is DFQATT, CDR2 SNEGSKA, per germline (reference sequence). CDR3 DNA: TGCAGTGCTAGAGATGATGGGACTAGTTCCTGCGAGCAGTACTTC. Encoded protein: CSARDDGTSSCEQYF.

This clonotype was observed a handful of times. This sequence joins TRBV2 and TRBJ2-2; weak D call: TRBD1 (5 bases). This CDR3 is built from 13 residues. Germline lookup yields CDR1 SNHLY and CDR2 FYNNEI. Trimming stripped 7 bases from V and 0 bases from J, with 6 bases between. This CDR3 is CASKGSNTGELFF. The DNA of the CDR3 is TGTGCCAGCAAGGGGTCGAACACCGGGGAGCTGTTTTTT.

The chain has TRBV19 and TRBJ2-4; D perhaps matches TRBD1 (6 bases). The CDR3 length is 16 residues. V was shortened by 7 bases and J by 0 bases, with 16 bases between the two germline ends. CDR1 LNHDA and CDR2 SQIVND come from the germline V gene (reference sequence). CDR3 sequence reads: CASTAGTFLAKNIQYF. As DNA, the CDR3 is TGTGCCAGTACCGCCGGGACATTTTTAGCCAAAAACATTCAGTACTTC.

The chain combines TRBV2 with TRBJ2-2; D gene ambiguous. The germline CDR1 and CDR2 sequences are SNHLY and FYNNEI. The V and J ends lost 0 bases and 2 bases respectively, with 10 bases between them. The CDR3 totals 16 residues. This CDR3 is CASSEAYPLNTGELFF. DNA of the CDR3: TGTGCCAGCAGTGAAGCCTATCCCCTTAACACCGGGGAGCTGTTTTTT. Supplemented by reference TRBV2 and TRBJ2-2, the full variable domain reads EPEVTQTPSHQVTQMGQEVILRCVPISNHLYFYWYRQILGQKVEFLVSFYNNEISEKSEIFDDQFSVERPDGSNFTLKIRSTKLEDSAMYFCASSEAYPLNTGELFFGEGSRLTVL.

The V gene is TRBV30, the J gene TRBJ2-1; D unresolved. V was trimmed by 0 bases and J by 3 bases, leaving 12 bases between them. This CDR3 region has 15 residues. Looked up from germline, CDR1 is GTSNPN and CDR2 is SVGIG (reference sequence). The CDR3 is CAWSVRVDYYNEQFF. CDR3 DNA sequence: TGTGCCTGGAGTGTACGAGTGGATTACTACAATGAGCAGTTCTTC. The complete variable domain, with remaining parts taken from reference TRBV30 and TRBJ2-1, reads SQTIHQWPATLVQPVGSPLSLECTVEGTSNPNLYWYRQAAGRGLQLLFYSVGIGQISSEVPQNLSASRPQDRQFILSSKKLLLSDSGFYLCAWSVRVDYYNEQFFGPGTRLTVL.

J is TRBJ1-2 and V is TRBV4-2; 12 bases align to TRBD1. The CDR3 length is 16 residues. The trim removed 4 bases at V and 8 bases at J, leaving 11 bases unmatched. Germline CDR1 reads LGHNA; CDR2 reads YNFKEQ. CDR3 coding DNA: TGTGCCAGCAGCCGGCAGGGACAGGGGGCGGGGTACGGCTACACCTTC. It yields the protein CASSRQGQGAGYGYTF.

The chain has TRBV6-1 and TRBJ2-4; no clear D gene. Near its end, the DNA agrees better with TRBJ2-7, so the J call may be wrong. Germline V lookup: CDR1 MNHNS, CDR2 SASEGT. This CDR3 is built from 17 residues. CDR3 amino acids: CASSEPTLPPAHYEQYF. As DNA, the CDR3 is TGTGCCAGCAGTGAACCAACCCTTCCGCCTGCCCACTACGAGCAGTACTTC.

A few counts support this clonotype. This sequence joins TRBV5-1 and TRBJ2-7, with D perhaps being TRBD1 or TRBD2 (5 bases each). Trimming removed 3 bases from V and 7 bases from J, with 20 bases in between. The CDR3 covers 15 residues. CDR1 and CDR2 from the germline V gene are SGHRS and YFSETQ. The CDR3 nucleotides read TGCGCCAGCAGCTCACCGGGACCTCGGTCTCCTGAGCAGTACTTC. Encoded protein: CASSSPGPRSPEQYF.

This clonotype appeared many times. V usage is TRBV5-1 and J usage is TRBJ2-1, with D hard to call. V shed 1 base and J shed 6 bases, with 11 bases lying between them. Looked up from germline, CDR1 is SGHRS and CDR2 is YFSETQ. The CDR3 loop spans 14 amino acids. CDR3 amino acids: CASSLRPPGNEQFF. In nucleotides, the CDR3 is TGCGCCAGCAGCTTGCGGCCCCCTGGCAATGAGCAGTTCTTC.

The chain recombines TRBV7-9 with TRBJ1-4; 12 bases agree with TRBD1. V lost 4 bases and J lost 4; bases outside the gene matches: 10. The CDR3 consists of 18 residues. The germline CDR1 and CDR2 sequences are SEHNR and FQNEAQ (reference sequence). CDR3 sequence (DNA): TGTGCCAGCAGCTCTCCGGGACAGGGGGCTTCGGGTAATGAAAAACTGTTTTTT. Translating it yields CASSSPGQGASGNEKLFF.

This chain links TRBV4-1 with TRBJ2-3; no firm D call. The germline gives CDR1 MGHRA, CDR2 YSYEKL. Trimming stripped 2 bases from V and 2 bases from J, with 8 bases between. This CDR3 spans 14 amino acids. This CDR3 is CASSQPPYTDTQYF. CDR3 bases: TGCGCCAGCAGCCAACCACCGTACACAGATACGCAGTATTTT.

The table lists this clonotype with a count of one. The CDR3 DNA sequence: TGTGCCAGCAGCCGGCCGGGAACGAACACTGAAAAACTGTTTTTT. It yields the protein CASSRPGTNTEKLFF. The chain employs TRBV4-2 and TRBJ1-4; D is unresolved. The V gene's germline CDR1 is LGHNA and CDR2 YNFKEQ. V was cut by 4 bases and J by 7 bases, with 16 bases left in between. This CDR3 is built from 15 residues.

The rearrangement joins TRBV11-3 to TRBJ2-1, with 10 bases identical to TRBD2. The junction had 2 bases not matched to a gene; V was cut back by 1 base and J by 5 bases. Germline CDR1 is SGHNT and CDR2 is YENEEA. The CDR3 consists of 15 residues. The CDR3 here is CASSLGSGGDNEQFF. CDR3 in DNA: TGTGCCAGCAGCTTAGGCAGCGGGGGGGACAATGAGCAGTTCTTC.

This rearrangement joins TRBV11-3 to TRBJ1-1, with D uncertain. CDR3 length: 12 residues. Germline CDR1 SGHNT, CDR2 YENEEA. Trimming took 0 bases from V and 7 from J, leaving 6 bases between them. The CDR3 DNA reads as TGTGCCAGCAGCTTAGATGGTAATGAAGCTTTCTTT. The encoded protein is CASSLDGNEAFF.